These 19 T cell receptor beta chains came from one sample sequenced in a study of blood T cell repertoires in COVID-19. Generated by immunoSEQ multiplex PCR, the TCRdb table keeps only in-frame clones and is missing some. This table has 300,000 or so clones, around 87% appearing once. Specimen: peripheral blood. All receptors derive from a woman between 50 and 59 years old who had recovered from COVID-19.

V and J are TRBV7-9 and TRBJ1-3, with TRBD1 matching over 7 bases. This CDR3 is 14 amino acids long. Germline values: CDR1 SEHNR, CDR2 FQNEAQ (reference sequence). V shed 5 bases, J shed 2 bases, and the junction held 3 bases outside the gene matches. The CDR3 coding sequence is TGTGCCAGCAGCCGGGGGACAGCTGGAAACACCATATATTTT. Amino acids: CASSRGTAGNTIYF. Supplemented by reference TRBV7-9 and TRBJ1-3, the full variable domain reads DTGVSQNPRHKITKRGQNVTFRCDPISEHNRLYWYRQTLGQGPEFLTYFQNEAQLEKSRLLSDRFSAERPKGSFSTLEIQRTEQGDSAMYLCASSRGTAGNTIYFGEGSWLTVV.

The chain recombines TRBV10-1 with TRBJ2-1; 7 bases are a match to TRBD1. Germline CDR1 and CDR2: WNHNN and SYGVQD (reference sequence). This CDR3 contains 15 residues. Trimming removed 4 bases from V and 6 bases from J; junction bases left unmatched: 9. CDR3 sequence: CASSGTGVTGNEQFF. The CDR3 nucleotides read TGCGCCAGCAGTGGTACAGGGGTTACCGGCAATGAGCAGTTCTTC.

Here the CDR3 reads CASSPSREYIQYF. Written as DNA, the CDR3 is TGCGCCAGCAGCCCTTCAAGGGAGTACATTCAGTACTTC. The chain links TRBV4-1 to TRBJ2-4, with a tentative D call TRBD2 (5 bases). The CDR3 consists of 13 residues. The germline V gene encodes CDR1 MGHRA and CDR2 YSYEKL. Trimming took off 4 bases at V and 8 bases at J, with 12 bases between the two ends.

The chain has TRBV5-6 and TRBJ2-2, with 7 bases that match TRBD1. Germline CDR1 and CDR2: SGHDT and YYEEEE. The ends lost 4 bases at V and 8 bases at J; junction bases unmatched: 20. This CDR3 region has 18 residues. The CDR3 DNA is TGTGCCAGCAGCGGCCGGGACAGAGAACTTCCCCTTCGGGGGGAGCTGTTTTTT. It specifies CASSGRDRELPLRGELFF.

V gene TRBV5-1 combines with J gene TRBJ2-3, with 8 nucleotides matching TRBD1. This CDR3 contains 14 residues. Germline V gives CDR1 SGHRS, CDR2 YFSETQ. Germline trimming cut 3 bases from V and 4 bases from J; bases unmatched to any gene: 4. The CDR3 loop reads CASSWAGGSDTQYF. In DNA form, the CDR3 reads TGCGCCAGCAGCTGGGCAGGGGGCTCAGATACGCAGTATTTT.

The chain is built from TRBV9 and TRBJ2-1; 8 bases line up with TRBD1. The V gene's germline CDR1 is SGDLS and CDR2 YYNGEE. The CDR3 runs 16 residues. The ends lost 4 bases at V and 4 bases at J; junction bases unmatched: 10. CDR3 coding DNA: TGTGCCAGCAGCCCAAGGACAGGGATCATATACAATGAGCAGTTCTTC. This codes for CASSPRTGIIYNEQFF.

The chain couples TRBV7-2 to TRBJ1-5; D is unresolved. V was clipped by 1 base and J by 9 bases, with 7 bases between them. This CDR3 contains 12 residues. The germline V gene encodes CDR1 SGHTA and CDR2 FQGNSA. The CDR3 DNA reads as TGTGCCAGCAGCTTAGGAGTTGGGCCCCAGCATTTT. This gives the protein CASSLGVGPQHF. The variable domain in full, completed from reference TRBV7-2 and TRBJ1-5, reads GAGVSQSPSNKVTEKGKDVELRCDPISGHTALYWYRQSLGQGLEFLIYFQGNSAPDKSGLPSDRFSAERTGGSVSTLTIQRTQQEDSAVYLCASSLGVGPQHFGDGTRLSIL.

The rearrangement links TRBV2 to TRBJ2-7; D is undetermined. Per germline, CDR1 SNHLY and CDR2 FYNNEI. Deletions cut 6 bases from V and 3 bases from J, with 15 bases between. The CDR3 has 14 amino acids. CDR3 protein: CASRRTRTVYEQYF. In DNA, the CDR3 is TGTGCCAGCAGACGTACCCGTACAGTCTACGAGCAGTACTTC.

This CDR3 is CASGSGWYGYTF. The CDR3 nucleotides read TGTGCCAGCGGATCAGGGTGGTATGGCTACACCTTC. V usage is TRBV19 and J usage is TRBJ1-2; D possibly corresponds to TRBD1 (5 bases). The CDR3 runs to 12 residues. The germline V and J ends were trimmed by 9 bases and 5 bases, with 13 bases remaining between them. In germline, CDR1 is LNHDA, CDR2 SQIVND (reference sequence). Full variable domain (outside the CDR3, taken from reference TRBV19 and TRBJ1-2): DGGITQSPKYLFRKEGQNVTLSCEQNLNHDAMYWYRQDPGQGLRLIYYSQIVNDFQKGDIAEGYSVSREKKESFPLTVTSAQKNPTAFYLCASGSGWYGYTFGSGTRLTVV.

V and J are TRBV28 and TRBJ2-7, with 9 bases that match TRBD2. Per the germline V gene, CDR1 is MDHEN and CDR2 is SYDVKM. V dropped 11 bases and J dropped 2; count of bases not matched to a gene: 7. The CDR3 loop spans 13 amino acids. The CDR3 nucleotides read TGTGCCTCAGTGCTAGCGGGAACCTACGAGCAGTACTTC. Amino acids: CASVLAGTYEQYF.

The gene calls are TRBV19 and TRBJ1-4; TRBD1 is a possible D gene (5 bases). CDR3 size: 17 residues. Per germline, CDR1 LNHDA and CDR2 SQIVND (reference sequence). V was cut by 4 bases and J by 0 bases, with 15 bases left in between. In DNA form, the CDR3 reads TGTGCCAGTAGTAAAAGGGGAAGGGGAACAACTAATGAAAAACTGTTTTTT. It is translated as CASSKRGRGTTNEKLFF.

This clone appeared once. The J gene is TRBJ1-5, the V gene TRBV28; the D gene is possibly TRBD1 (5 bases). The CDR3 runs 14 residues. The V gene's germline CDR1 is MDHEN and CDR2 SYDVKM. V lost 5 bases, J lost 7 bases, and 15 bases lay in between. DNA of the CDR3: TGTGCCAGCAGTCGAGGCCAGGGCTGGCAGCCCCAGCATTTT. This gives the protein CASSRGQGWQPQHF.

This clone has only a few counts. V and J are TRBV15 and TRBJ2-7, with a possible D match to TRBD2 (6 bases). Germline lookup yields CDR1 LNHNV and CDR2 YYDKDF (reference sequence). This CDR3 is 14 amino acids long. V gave up 4 bases and J gave up 5 bases, with 15 bases separating them. CDR3 DNA sequence: TGTGCCACCAGCACACGCAAAACGGGGGACGAGCAGTACTTC. This codes for CATSTRKTGDEQYF.

The chain uses TRBV30 and TRBJ2-2; tentatively, D is TRBD2 (6 bases). Trimming left V 0 bases short and J 6 bases short, with 32 bases between. The CDR3 totals 21 residues. Germline V CDR1 and CDR2: GTSNPN, SVGIG (reference sequence). CDR3 residues: CAWSVGLLLNMKGWGAGELFF. The CDR3 nucleotides are TGTGCCTGGAGTGTTGGACTCCTACTGAACATGAAGGGCTGGGGGGCCGGGGAGCTGTTTTTT.

The chain carries TRBV10-3 and TRBJ2-5; TRBD2 matches 15 bases. V lost 3 bases to trimming and J lost 5 bases; unmatched junction nucleotides: 10. The germline V gene encodes CDR1 ENHRY and CDR2 SYGVKD. CDR3 length: 18 amino acids. CDR3 DNA: TGTGCCATCAGTGACAACACCGGGACTAGCGGGAGGAGGGAGACCCAGTACTTC. This codes for CAISDNTGTSGRRETQYF.

V is TRBV6-5 and J is TRBJ2-7; 8 bases fit TRBD1. V was clipped by 6 bases and J by 5 bases; unmatched bases: 6. The V gene's germline CDR1 is MNHEY and CDR2 SVGAGI. This CDR3 is 13 amino acids long. The CDR3 loop reads CASSLDRGNEQYF. CDR3 DNA sequence: TGTGCCAGCAGCCTAGACAGGGGAAACGAGCAGTACTTC.

This clone occurred a few times. This chain uses TRBV28 with TRBJ1-3; D is unclear. Germline loops: CDR1 MDHEN, CDR2 SYDVKM. The CDR3 is made up of 11 amino acids. Deletions cut 8 bases from V and 3 bases from J, with 5 bases between. CDR3: CASGFGNTIYF. For the CDR3, the DNA is TGTGCCAGCGGCTTTGGAAACACCATATATTTT.

This clone is a singleton in its sample. CDR3: CASSSTSYSDTQYF. For the CDR3, the DNA is TGTGCCAGCAGCTCCACTAGCTATTCCGATACGCAGTATTTT. The chain recombines TRBV7-9 with TRBJ2-3; perhaps TRBD2 as D (6 bases). The CDR3 totals 14 residues. V lost 4 bases and J 6 bases, leaving 14 bases between the germline ends. Germline CDR1 and CDR2: SEHNR and FQNEAQ (reference sequence).

The V gene is TRBV7-2, the J gene TRBJ2-5; 8 bases align to TRBD1. V dropped 10 bases and J dropped 3; count of bases not matched to a gene: 10. The length of the CDR3 is 14 residues. Germline-derived CDR1 and CDR2 are SGHTA and FQGNSA. CDR3 DNA sequence: TGTGCCACAGCGGTACAGGGGGGAAAAGAGACCCAGTACTTC. This encodes CATAVQGGKETQYF. The full variable domain, rest sourced from reference TRBV7-2 and TRBJ2-5, is GAGVSQSPSNKVTEKGKDVELRCDPISGHTALYWYRQSLGQGLEFLIYFQGNSAPDKSGLPSDRFSAERTGGSVSTLTIQRTQQEDSAVYLCATAVQGGKETQYFGPGTRLLVL.